Following are 21 T cell receptor beta chains from one sample sequenced in a study of shared clonotypes between healthy human individuals. In the naive CD8 group, cells lacked CD45RO and were positively selected for CCR7, so terminally differentiated effector memory CD45RA+ cells were left out. The method was immunoSEQ multiplex PCR; TCRdb's version includes in-frame clones alone and lacks a portion of them. The table has around 2,100,000 clones, about 95% seen once. Sequencing was carried out using naive CD8+ T cells sorted from blood. These receptors came from a young man in good health.

This clone was seen a handful of times. The chain couples TRBV27 to TRBJ1-5; 7 bases fit TRBD1. J was trimmed by 6 bases and V by 4 bases; bases with no gene match: 3. Germline V lookup: CDR1 MNHEY, CDR2 SMNVEV (reference sequence). CDR3 size: 13 residues. CDR3: CASSSQGIQPQHF. In DNA, the CDR3 is TGTGCCAGCAGTTCACAGGGGATTCAGCCCCAGCATTTT.

The chain recombines TRBV5-1 with TRBJ2-7; no clear D. The CDR3 has 17 residues. The germline CDR1 and CDR2 sequences are SGHRS and YFSETQ. The V and J ends lost 3 bases and 0 bases respectively, with 19 bases between them. The CDR3 protein is CASSSPSWPEDSYEQYF. The CDR3 DNA follows: TGCGCCAGCAGCTCCCCGTCCTGGCCAGAAGACTCCTACGAGCAGTACTTC.

The V gene is TRBV7-8, the J gene TRBJ2-7; D gene uncertain. CDR3 size: 14 residues. Trimming pared 3 bases from V and 1 base from J, leaving 10 bases between. CDR1 and CDR2 from the germline V gene are SGHVS and FQNEAQ. The DNA for the CDR3 is TGTGCCAGCAGCTTCCAACCGGAGTCCTACGAGCAGTACTTC. This codes for CASSFQPESYEQYF.

The chain links TRBV13 to TRBJ2-7; the D is unclear. Germline V CDR1 and CDR2: PRHDT, FYEKMQ (reference sequence). V was clipped by 5 bases and J by 2 bases, with 13 bases between them. There are 14 residues in the CDR3. The CDR3 loop reads CASSPPSATYEQYF. The CDR3 coding sequence is TGTGCCAGCAGCCCTCCGAGCGCCACCTACGAGCAGTACTTC.

A remark on this clone: The sample has other DNA sequences that encode this CDR3 too. This chain connects TRBV5-1 to TRBJ2-3; D unresolved. V lost 0 bases and J 4 bases, leaving 3 bases between the germline ends. Looked up from germline, CDR1 is SGHRS and CDR2 is YFSETQ. This CDR3 spans 12 amino acids. CDR3 sequence reads: CASSLGADTQYF. The CDR3 nucleotides are TGCGCCAGCAGCTTGGGAGCAGATACGCAGTATTTT.

V and J are TRBV4-1 and TRBJ2-3; TRBD2 matches at 7 bases. V lost 1 base and J lost 3; bases outside the gene matches: 19. The CDR3 consists of 20 residues. The germline V gene has CDR1 MGHRA and CDR2 YSYEKL. The CDR3 here is CASSQASGEGGAPWTDTQYF. The CDR3 bases are TGCGCCAGCAGCCAAGCCTCTGGGGAGGGAGGGGCACCATGGACAGATACGCAGTATTTT.

The chain carries TRBV19 and TRBJ2-1, with 9 bases fitting TRBD1. Per germline, CDR1 LNHDA and CDR2 SQIVND (reference sequence). With 3 bases clipped from V and 5 bases from J, the junction kept 5 bases outside the gene matches. The length of the CDR3 is 15 residues. The CDR3 sequence is CASSIPGTGNNEQFF. The CDR3 DNA follows: TGTGCCAGTAGTATTCCCGGGACAGGGAACAATGAGCAGTTCTTC.

The chain combines TRBV30 with TRBJ2-7, with 9 bases that match TRBD2. CDR1 and CDR2 from the germline V gene are GTSNPN and SVGIG (reference sequence). CDR3 length: 14 amino acids. Germline trimming cut 3 bases from V and 5 bases from J; bases unmatched to any gene: 8. The CDR3 nucleotides are TGTGCCTGGAGCGGACTAGCGTCCTTCCACGAGCAGTACTTC. Amino acid sequence: CAWSGLASFHEQYF.

The V gene is TRBV27, the J gene TRBJ2-3; D remains ambiguous. The CDR3 runs to 15 residues. V was shortened by 2 bases and J by 3 bases, with 12 bases between the two germline ends. Germline loops: CDR1 MNHEY, CDR2 SMNVEV (reference sequence). The CDR3 sequence is CASSLTSKATDTQYF. In DNA, the CDR3 is TGTGCCAGCAGTTTAACCTCTAAGGCGACAGATACGCAGTATTTT.

This clone was found once. The chain joins TRBV5-3 to TRBJ1-5; 7 nucleotides agree with TRBD1. TRBV5-3 falls under the ORF class, with uncertain function. The ends lost 3 bases at V and 1 base at J; junction bases unmatched: 1. The length of the CDR3 is 14 residues. The CDR3 sequence: CARSYRGSNQPQHF. The DNA of the CDR3 is TGTGCCAGAAGCTACAGGGGAAGCAATCAGCCCCAGCATTTT.

The chain employs TRBV9 and TRBJ1-1; D gene ambiguous. Trimming stripped 4 bases from V and 6 bases from J, with 13 bases between. The CDR3 has 13 amino acids. CDR1 SGDLS and CDR2 YYNGEE come from the germline V gene. The CDR3 here is CASSSRSGAEAFF. For the CDR3, the DNA is TGTGCCAGCAGCTCGCGGTCTGGGGCTGAAGCTTTCTTT.

The chain recombines TRBV6-1 with TRBJ2-7, with 13 bases fitting TRBD2. V trimming: 1 base; J trimming: 5 bases; junction bases outside the gene matches: 5. CDR1 and CDR2 from the germline V gene are MNHNS and SASEGT. This CDR3 region has 16 residues. Here the CDR3 DNA reads TGTGCCAGCAGTGAAGAAGGGGGACTAGCGGGGCACGAGCAGTACTTC. It encodes CASSEEGGLAGHEQYF.

As to this clone: At the DNA level, this CDR3 is encoded by other sequences in the same sample as well. This CDR3 reads CSVGPGQGYEQYF. As DNA, the CDR3 is TGCAGCGTGGGACCGGGACAGGGGTACGAGCAGTACTTC. This chain uses TRBV29-1 with TRBJ2-7; 10 bases are shared with TRBD1. The CDR3 extends over 13 amino acids. The trim removed 6 bases at V and 4 bases at J, leaving 6 bases unmatched. The germline CDR1 and CDR2 sequences are SQVTM and ANQGSEA.

The V call is TRBV14, the J call TRBJ1-1, with unresolved D. The CDR3 is 15 residues long. V lost 4 bases, J lost 5 bases, and 17 bases lay in between. CDR1 SGHDN and CDR2 FVKESK come from the germline V gene. CDR3 in amino acids: CASSPLSGGVTEAFF. CDR3 in DNA: TGTGCCAGCAGCCCACTTTCGGGAGGTGTTACTGAAGCTTTCTTT.

The chain is built from TRBV10-3 and TRBJ1-5; D gene unclear. V lost 4 bases and J lost 6, with 13 bases in between. This CDR3 region has 14 residues. Germline assignment: CDR1 ENHRY and CDR2 SYGVKD. The CDR3 DNA follows: TGTGCCATCAGTGGCGAGGCAGGATCTCAGCCCCAGCATTTT. Amino acids: CAISGEAGSQPQHF.

The chain joins TRBV29-1 to TRBJ1-2; TRBD1 matches 9 bases. This CDR3 has 13 amino acids. J gave up 8 bases and V 4 bases, and 8 bases lay outside the gene matches. In germline, CDR1 is SQVTM, CDR2 ANQGSEA. DNA for the CDR3: TGCAGCGTTGTAGAACAGGGGGCGCGGGGCTACACCTTC. It is translated as CSVVEQGARGYTF. Based on the CDR3 plus reference TRBV29-1 and TRBJ1-2, the full variable domain is SAVISQKPSRDICQRGTSLTIQCQVDSQVTMMFWYRQQPGQSLTLIATANQGSEATYESGFVIDKFPISRPNLTFSTLTVSNMSPEDSSIYLCSVVEQGARGYTFGSGTRLTVV.

Points on this clone: This specimen includes other DNA sequences encoding the same CDR3. The chain uses TRBV27 and TRBJ1-6, with D unresolved. With 4 bases removed from V and 9 bases from J, the gap between germline ends came to 7 bases. The CDR3 consists of 12 residues. Germline assignment: CDR1 MNHEY and CDR2 SMNVEV (reference sequence). The CDR3 DNA is TGTGCCAGCAGTTCGGGTGTTTCACCCCTCCACTTT. It yields the protein CASSSGVSPLHF.

The chain combines TRBV7-6 with TRBJ2-7; a weak D match, TRBD1 (6 bases). V was trimmed by 4 bases and J by 7 bases, leaving 17 bases between them. The CDR3 is made up of 14 amino acids. The germline V gene encodes CDR1 SGHVS and CDR2 FNYEAQ. CDR3 nucleotide sequence: TGTGCCAGCAGCTCGTTAGACAGGCCGTGGGAGCAGTACTTC. It yields the protein CASSSLDRPWEQYF.

V and J are TRBV11-2 and TRBJ2-5; TRBD2 matches 14 bases. The V gene end was trimmed by 3 bases and the J gene end by 5 bases; junction bases not matched to a gene: 2. Germline lookup yields CDR1 SGHAT and CDR2 FQNNGV. The CDR3 contains 15 residues. Here the CDR3 reads CASSFGTSGSETQYF. The CDR3 nucleotides read TGTGCCAGCAGCTTCGGGACTAGCGGGAGCGAGACCCAGTACTTC.

The chain carries TRBV6-4 and TRBJ1-5; a possible D gene is TRBD1 (5 bases). The CDR3 is made up of 14 amino acids. The V gene's germline CDR1 is MRHNA and CDR2 SNTAGT. V lost 3 bases and J 11 bases, leaving 17 bases between the germline ends. CDR3 residues: CASSELGGEGAQHF. The CDR3 DNA is TGTGCCAGCAGTGAACTCGGCGGAGAAGGGGCCCAGCATTTT.

This clone was recorded only once. Other DNA sequences in the same sample also yield this CDR3. The chain recombines TRBV7-6 with TRBJ2-3; 7 nucleotides line up with TRBD2. V was pared by 1 base and J by 1 base, with 5 bases of the junction left unmatched. The CDR3 is 16 amino acids. Germline CDR1 reads SGHVS; CDR2 reads FNYEAQ. CDR3 sequence reads: CASSLGAGVGTDTQYF. CDR3 sequence (DNA): TGTGCCAGCAGCTTAGGGGCGGGAGTCGGCACAGATACGCAGTATTTT.